This T cell receptor (beta chain) was observed in a study of a mutant IDH1 vaccine in newly diagnosed glioma. Time point indicated: week 11, during vaccination. In the vaccine, a single dose held 300 ug of the mutant IDH1 20-mer peptide, along with topical imiquimod. Tumors from donors were new WHO grade 3 or 4 IDH1-mutant astrocytomas with ATRX loss. Germline V gene lookup returns CDR1 SGHTA and CDR2 FQGNSA. V dropped 6 bases and J dropped 1; count of bases not matched to a gene: 7. This CDR3 is built from 16 residues. This clone has a single count. Its target is not known. TCRdb's table, derived via immunoSEQ multiplex PCR, lists solely in-frame clones and lacks some. The sample contains roughly 120,000 clones, over 75% of which appear only once.

The TCR comes from a man aged 35 to 55 with glioma. Material: PBMCs, obtained from a glioma patient whose treatment included an IDH1 peptide vaccine. V gene TRBV7-2 combines with J gene TRBJ2-7; 12 positions match TRBD1. The CDR3 here is CASRSPGQGASYEQYF. The CDR3 region has the DNA TGTGCCAGCAGATCCCCGGGACAGGGGGCGTCCTACGAGCAGTACTTC.